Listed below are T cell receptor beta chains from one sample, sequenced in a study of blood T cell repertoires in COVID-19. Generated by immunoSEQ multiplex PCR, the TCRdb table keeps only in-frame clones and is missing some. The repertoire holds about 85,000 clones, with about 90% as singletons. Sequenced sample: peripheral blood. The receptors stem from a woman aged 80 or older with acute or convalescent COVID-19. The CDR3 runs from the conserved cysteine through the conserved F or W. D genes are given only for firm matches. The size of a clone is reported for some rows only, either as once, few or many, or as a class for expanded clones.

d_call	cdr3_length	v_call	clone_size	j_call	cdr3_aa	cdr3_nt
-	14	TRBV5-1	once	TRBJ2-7	CASSADIGSYEQYF	TGCGCCAGCAGCGCGGACATAGGGTCCTACGAGCAGTACTTC
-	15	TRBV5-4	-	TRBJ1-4	CASSRRGANNEKLFF	TGTGCCAGCAGTCGTCGGGGGGCTAATAATGAAAAACTGTTTTTT
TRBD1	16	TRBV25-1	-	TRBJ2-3	CASSKSRGQGIDTQYF	TGTGCCAGCAGCAAGAGCCGGGGACAGGGGATAGATACGCAGTATTTT
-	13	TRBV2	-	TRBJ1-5	CASSASGSGPQHF	TGTGCCAGCAGCGCTTCAGGGTCGGGGCCCCAGCATTTT
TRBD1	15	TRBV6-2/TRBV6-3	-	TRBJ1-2	CASSARQGALYGYTF	TGTGCCAGCAGTGCCCGACAGGGAGCCCTATACGGCTACACCTTC
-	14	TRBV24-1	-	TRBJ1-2	CATSQSGTKSGYTF	TGTGCCACCAGTCAATCCGGGACAAAGAGTGGCTACACCTTC
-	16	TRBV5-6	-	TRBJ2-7	CASSSGSGTGVYEQYF	TGTGCCAGCAGCTCTGGATCCGGGACTGGAGTCTACGAGCAGTACTTC
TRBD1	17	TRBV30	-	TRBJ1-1	CAWSLGVGLRTGGEAFF	TGTGCCTGGAGTCTCGGGGTGGGCCTCCGGACAGGGGGCGAAGCTTTCTTT
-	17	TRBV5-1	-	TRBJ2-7	CASSLATSAESRFEQYF	TGCGCCAGCAGCTTGGCAACTAGTGCGGAGTCGAGGTTTGAGCAGTACTTC
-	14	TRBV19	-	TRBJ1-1	CASTAWGWGTEAFF	TGTGCCAGTACCGCGTGGGGCTGGGGCACTGAAGCTTTCTTT
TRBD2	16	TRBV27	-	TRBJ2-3	CASSLSASGSRNTQYF	TGTGCCAGCAGTTTAAGTGCCAGCGGGAGTAGGAATACGCAGTATTTT
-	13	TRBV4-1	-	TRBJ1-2	CASSQERRYGYTF	TGCGCCAGCAGCCAAGAGCGTCGATATGGCTACACCTTC
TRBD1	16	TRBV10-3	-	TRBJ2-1	CAISALGRTGGNEQFF	TGTGCCATCAGTGCGCTGGGAAGGACAGGGGGCAATGAGCAGTTCTTC
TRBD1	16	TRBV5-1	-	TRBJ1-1	CASSYRTGGANTEAFF	TGCGCCAGCAGCTACCGGACAGGGGGTGCGAACACTGAAGCTTTCTTT
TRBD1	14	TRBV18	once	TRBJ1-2	CASSSSGGYYGYTF	TGTGCCAGCTCATCATCAGGGGGTTACTATGGCTACACCTTC
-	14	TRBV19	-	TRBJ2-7	CASSAGLISYEQYF	TGTGCCAGTAGTGCGGGACTGATTTCCTACGAGCAGTACTTC
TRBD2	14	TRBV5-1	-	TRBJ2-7	CASSSARLAHEQYF	TGCGCCAGCAGCTCTGCCAGACTAGCACACGAGCAGTACTTC